Below, 16 T cell receptor beta chains from the same sample are listed, as sequenced in a study of shared T cell receptors in the human thymus. The method was immunoSEQ multiplex PCR; TCRdb's version includes in-frame clones alone and lacks a portion of them. The sample yields hundreds of thousands of clones, more than 75% seen once. Another study also made use of these data, one on human thymus T cells.

Sequencing used thymocytes. The receptors stem from a boy under three years old with a congenital heart defect.

The chain couples TRBV5-6 to TRBJ2-7; 8 bases are shared with TRBD1. Germline CDR1 reads SGHDT; CDR2 reads YYEEEE. The V gene end was trimmed by 4 bases and the J gene end by 10 bases; junction bases not matched to a gene: 10. The CDR3 contains 13 residues. CDR3 region: CASSGHTDRDQYF. DNA of the CDR3: TGTGCCAGCAGCGGCCACACGGACAGGGACCAGTACTTC.

This clone has only a few counts. V gene TRBV27 combines with J gene TRBJ2-5, with 10 bases lining up with TRBD1. The V gene's germline CDR1 is MNHEY and CDR2 SMNVEV (reference sequence). CDR3 size: 18 residues. After removal of 7 bases from V and 3 bases from J, the junction contained 17 bases not matched to a gene. CDR3 loop: CASTKRPGQGRSKETQYF. The DNA for the CDR3 is TGTGCCAGCACCAAAAGACCGGGACAGGGGCGCTCTAAAGAGACCCAGTACTTC.

The rearrangement joins TRBV30 to TRBJ2-2; 8 bases fit TRBD1. V dropped 2 bases and J dropped 7; count of bases not matched to a gene: 12. CDR3 length equals 16 residues. Germline loops: CDR1 GTSNPN, CDR2 SVGIG (reference sequence). The CDR3 DNA follows: TGTGCCTGGAGTCCCCCCAGGGGGCGATTTGTCGGGGAGCTGTTTTTT. This translates into CAWSPPRGRFVGELFF.

This clone has just a few counts. CDR3 nucleotide sequence: TGCGCCAGCAGCCAAAGGGGACAGACCAATGAAAAACTGTTTTTT. It yields the protein CASSQRGQTNEKLFF. The rearrangement links TRBV4-3 to TRBJ1-4, with 7 bases aligning to TRBD1. The CDR3 consists of 15 residues. J gave up 5 bases and V 2 bases, and 5 bases lay outside the gene matches. The germline CDR1 and CDR2 sequences are LGHNA and YSLEER.

This chain joins TRBV19 and TRBJ1-6; 8 bases align to TRBD1. The CDR3 has 15 residues. The germline gives CDR1 LNHDA, CDR2 SQIVND (reference sequence). The V gene end was trimmed by 5 bases and the J gene end by 7 bases; junction bases not matched to a gene: 7. The CDR3 here is CASSAGQASNSPLHF. CDR3 DNA: TGTGCCAGTAGTGCGGGACAGGCCTCCAATTCACCCCTCCACTTT.

In its sample, this clone was seen a few times. The chain combines TRBV21-1 with TRBJ2-6; the table's D call TRBD2 went unverified against the DNA. TRBV21-1 is described as a pseudogene. The CDR3 is made up of 17 amino acids. The CDR3 DNA reads as TGTGCCAGCAGCAAAGTCCCCTGGAGGACTGGGGCCAACGTCCTGACTTTC. Translation gives CASSKVPWRTGANVLTF.

This chain connects TRBV10-3 to TRBJ2-2, with 12 bases matching TRBD2. In germline, CDR1 is ENHRY, CDR2 SYGVKD. The CDR3 covers 19 residues. Losses at the gene ends were 2 bases for V and 4 bases for J; bases not matched to a gene: 11. The CDR3, as DNA: TGTGCCATCAGTGAGGGACTAGCGGGACCCCGCGAGAGCACCGGGGAGCTGTTTTTT. It specifies CAISEGLAGPRESTGELFF.

The rearrangement uses TRBV14 and TRBJ2-3; 9 bases map to TRBD1. The V gene end was trimmed by 2 bases and the J gene end by 4 bases; junction bases not matched to a gene: 19. The CDR3 is 20 amino acids. Germline CDR1 SGHDN, CDR2 FVKESK. CDR3 loop: CASSQPKTPTGGRWSDTQYF. The CDR3 coding sequence is TGTGCCAGCAGCCAACCGAAAACCCCAACAGGGGGCCGCTGGTCAGATACGCAGTATTTT.

The V and J genes are TRBV7-9 and TRBJ1-6, with a possible D match to TRBD1 (6 bases). CDR3 length: 15 amino acids. Trimming shortened V by 1 base and J by 9 bases, and 13 bases separated the two germline ends. Germline V gene data show CDR1 as SEHNR and CDR2 as FQNEAQ (reference sequence). In DNA, the CDR3 is TGTGCCAGCAGCTTAGGACAGGCAAGCGGTTCACCCCTCCACTTT. Translated, it gives CASSLGQASGSPLHF.

This clone was seen only a few times. The V gene is TRBV5-1, the J gene TRBJ1-2; 9 bases fit TRBD1. The trim removed 4 bases at V and 7 bases at J, leaving 8 bases unmatched. CDR3 size: 14 residues. Germline assignment: CDR1 SGHRS and CDR2 YFSETQ. In nucleotides, the CDR3 is TGCGCCAGCAGCGTGAAACAGGGGGCTGGTGGCTACACCTTC. Translated: CASSVKQGAGGYTF.

This chain uses TRBV28 with TRBJ2-4; D possibly corresponds to TRBD1 (5 bases). This CDR3 has 16 amino acids. The germline CDR1 and CDR2 sequences are MDHEN and SYDVKM. The V end lost 3 bases, the J end lost 0 bases, and 12 bases lay between the germline ends. The CDR3 nucleotides read TGTGCCAGCAGTTTTTCGACAGAACTAGCCAAAAACATTCAGTACTTC. It is translated as CASSFSTELAKNIQYF.

The chain uses TRBV9 and TRBJ2-3; TRBD2 matches at 11 bases. J gave up 4 bases and V 1 base, and 2 bases lay outside the gene matches. The germline CDR1 and CDR2 sequences are SGDLS and YYNGEE. The CDR3 length is 15 residues. The CDR3 sequence: CASSVTSGGADTQYF. DNA for the CDR3: TGTGCCAGCAGCGTAACTAGCGGGGGTGCAGATACGCAGTATTTT.

CDR3 DNA sequence: TGCGCCAGCAGCCAAGTAGGGGCAGGGGCCGGGGAGCTGTTTTTT. This sequence encodes CASSQVGAGAGELFF. V is TRBV4-3 and J is TRBJ2-2; weak D call: TRBD1 (6 bases). CDR3 length: 15 residues. Germline CDR1 reads LGHNA; CDR2 reads YSLEER. Trimming stripped 1 base from V and 6 bases from J, with 12 bases between.

The gene calls are TRBV5-6 and TRBJ2-7, with TRBD1 matching over 7 bases. Germline CDR1 is SGHDT and CDR2 is YYEEEE. V lost 0 bases, J lost 7 bases, and 7 bases stayed unmatched. The CDR3 length is 14 residues. Here the CDR3 reads CASSLGGTDYEQYF. Here the CDR3 DNA reads TGTGCCAGCAGCTTGGGGGGGACAGACTATGAGCAGTACTTC.

In this sample, this clone turned up a few times. The rearrangement links TRBV11-2 to TRBJ2-2, with TRBD2 matching 7 bases. CDR1 SGHAT and CDR2 FQNNGV come from the germline V gene. This CDR3 region has 14 residues. V shed 7 bases and J 4 bases; nucleotides not matched to a gene: 6. The CDR3 region is CASKGGRGTGELFF. CDR3 bases: TGTGCCAGCAAAGGCGGGAGAGGCACCGGGGAGCTGTTTTTT.

CDR3 residues: CASSPPGLSRNQPQHF. DNA for the CDR3: TGCGCCAGCAGCCCTCCGGGACTGAGTCGCAATCAGCCCCAGCATTTT. The chain carries TRBV4-1 and TRBJ1-5; TRBD1 might be the D (5 bases). The V gene's germline CDR1 is MGHRA and CDR2 YSYEKL. This CDR3 is 16 amino acids long. V was shortened by 4 bases and J by 2 bases, with 15 bases between the two germline ends.